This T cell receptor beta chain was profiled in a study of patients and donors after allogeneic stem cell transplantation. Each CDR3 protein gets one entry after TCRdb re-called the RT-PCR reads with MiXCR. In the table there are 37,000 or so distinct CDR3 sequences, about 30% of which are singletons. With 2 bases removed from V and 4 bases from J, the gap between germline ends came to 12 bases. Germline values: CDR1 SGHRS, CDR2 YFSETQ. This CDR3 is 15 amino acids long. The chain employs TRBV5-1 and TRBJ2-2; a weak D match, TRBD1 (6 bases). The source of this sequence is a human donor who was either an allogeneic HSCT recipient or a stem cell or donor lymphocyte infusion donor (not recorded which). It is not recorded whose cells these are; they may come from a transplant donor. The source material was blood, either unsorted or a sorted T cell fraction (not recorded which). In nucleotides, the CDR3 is TGCGCCAGCAGCTTTCTACAGGGTGTCACCGGGGAGCTGTTTTTT. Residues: CASSFLQGVTGELFF.